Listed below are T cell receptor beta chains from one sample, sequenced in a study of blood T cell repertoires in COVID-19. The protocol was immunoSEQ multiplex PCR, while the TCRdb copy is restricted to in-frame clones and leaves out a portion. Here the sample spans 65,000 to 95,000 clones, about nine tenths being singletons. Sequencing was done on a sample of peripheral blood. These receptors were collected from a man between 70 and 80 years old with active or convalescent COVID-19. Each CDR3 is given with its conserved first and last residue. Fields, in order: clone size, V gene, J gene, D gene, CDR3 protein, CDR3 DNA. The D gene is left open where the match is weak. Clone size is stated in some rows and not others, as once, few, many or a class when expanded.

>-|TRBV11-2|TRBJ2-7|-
CASSLSTGSQSYEQYF
TGTGCCAGCAGCCTATCGACAGGATCCCAGAGCTACGAGCAGTACTTC
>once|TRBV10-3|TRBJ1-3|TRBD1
CATLGQISGNTIYF
TGTGCCACCTTGGGACAGATCTCTGGAAACACCATATATTTT
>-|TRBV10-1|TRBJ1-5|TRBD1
CASVFPGQGNQPQHF
TGCGCCAGTGTTTTCCCGGGACAGGGAAACCAGCCCCAGCATTTT
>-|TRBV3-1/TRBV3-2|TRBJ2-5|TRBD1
CASSRQGAGETQYF
TGTGCCAGCAGTCGACAGGGGGCAGGAGAGACCCAGTACTTC
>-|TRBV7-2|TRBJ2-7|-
CASSLLLGAASEQYF
TGTGCCAGCAGCTTACTTTTGGGGGCTGCTAGTGAGCAGTACTTC
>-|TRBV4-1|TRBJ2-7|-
CASSQEGQLSYEQYF
TGCGCCAGCAGCCAAGAGGGACAACTTTCCTACGAGCAGTACTTC
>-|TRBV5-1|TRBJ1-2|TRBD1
CASSLLPGGSDYGYTF
TGCGCCAGCAGCTTGCTCCCAGGGGGCTCAGACTATGGCTACACCTTC
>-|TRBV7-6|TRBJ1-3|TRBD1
CASSWTGLSGNTIYF
TGTGCCAGCAGCTGGACAGGGCTCTCTGGAAACACCATATATTTT
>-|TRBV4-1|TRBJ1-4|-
CASSQGGRDTLFGKLFF
TGCGCCAGCAGCCAAGGAGGCCGGGACACCCTTTTCGGAAAACTGTTTTTT
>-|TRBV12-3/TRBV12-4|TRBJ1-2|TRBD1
CASSLDRVRGYTF
TGTGCCAGCAGCCTGGACAGGGTCCGTGGCTACACCTTC